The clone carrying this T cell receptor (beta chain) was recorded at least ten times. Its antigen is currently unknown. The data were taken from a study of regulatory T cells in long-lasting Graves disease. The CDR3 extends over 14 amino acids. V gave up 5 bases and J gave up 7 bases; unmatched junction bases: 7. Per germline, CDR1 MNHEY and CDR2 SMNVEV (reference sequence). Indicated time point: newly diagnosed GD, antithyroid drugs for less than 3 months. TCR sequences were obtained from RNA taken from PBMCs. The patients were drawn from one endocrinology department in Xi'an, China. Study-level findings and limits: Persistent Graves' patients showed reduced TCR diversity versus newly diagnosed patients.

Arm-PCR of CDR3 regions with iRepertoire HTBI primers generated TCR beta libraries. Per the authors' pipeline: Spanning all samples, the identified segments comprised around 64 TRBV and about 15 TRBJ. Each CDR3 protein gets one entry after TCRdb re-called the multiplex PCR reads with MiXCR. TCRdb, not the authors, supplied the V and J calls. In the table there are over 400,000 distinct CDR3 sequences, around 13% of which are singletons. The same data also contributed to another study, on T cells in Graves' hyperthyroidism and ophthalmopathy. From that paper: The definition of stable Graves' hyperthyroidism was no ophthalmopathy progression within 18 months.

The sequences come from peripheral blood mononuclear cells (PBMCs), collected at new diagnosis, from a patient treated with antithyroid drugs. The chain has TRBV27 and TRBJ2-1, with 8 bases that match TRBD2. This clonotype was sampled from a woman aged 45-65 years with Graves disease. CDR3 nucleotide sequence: TGTGCCAGCAGTCTCCCCACGGGAGGGAATGAGCAGTTCTTC. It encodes CASSLPTGGNEQFF.